The 25 T cell receptor beta chains below were found in one sample sequenced in a study of blood T cell repertoires in COVID-19. The data were produced by immunoSEQ multiplex PCR, yet TCRdb's version contains in-frame clones alone and is incomplete. The sample includes roughly 160,000 clones, 65% to 80% of them seen just once. Sample: PBMCs or T cells enriched from blood (not recorded which). The receptors were gathered from a woman aged 70-85 years in a cohort exposed to, infected with or recovered from COVID-19 (not recorded which).

This clone was seen more than once but under ten times. This chain joins TRBV29-1 and TRBJ1-1; 8 bases are shared with TRBD1. V gave up 8 bases and J gave up 6 bases; unmatched junction bases: 20. Germline V gene lookup returns CDR1 SQVTM and CDR2 ANQGSEA. The CDR3 spans 16 residues. In DNA, the CDR3 is TGCAGCCTCACAACCGGCAGGGGGCGCCTTCATTCTGAAGCTTTCTTT. As protein: CSLTTGRGRLHSEAFF.

This sequence joins TRBV7-9 and TRBJ2-7, with TRBD2 as a possible D gene (6 bases). Per germline, CDR1 SEHNR and CDR2 FQNEAQ (reference sequence). Trimming took 5 bases from V and 0 from J, leaving 11 bases between them. This CDR3 is built from 14 residues. CDR3 DNA: TGTGCCAGCAGCGATAGCGGTAGCTCCTACGAGCAGTACTTC. This sequence encodes CASSDSGSSYEQYF.

This chain joins TRBV12-3 or TRBV12-4 and TRBJ2-5; possibly TRBD2 for D (6 bases). This CDR3 has 13 amino acids. V was pared by 8 bases and J by 7 bases, with 17 bases between. The CDR3 nucleotides read TGTGCCAGCCTCGCCCGGACCGGGGGGACCCAGTACTTC. Translation: CASLARTGGTQYF.

The chain uses TRBV5-1 and TRBJ2-3; weak D call: TRBD2 (6 bases). Germline assignment: CDR1 SGHRS and CDR2 YFSETQ. Between the trimmed V and J ends, which lost 5 bases and 2 bases, there was a span of 15 bases. The CDR3 extends over 15 amino acids. CDR3 nucleotides: TGCGCCAGCAGACCGATAGGAGGGGTCACAGATACGCAGTATTTT. This gives the protein CASRPIGGVTDTQYF.

The chain joins TRBV19 to TRBJ2-1; D unclear. The CDR3 spans 16 residues. V dropped 0 bases and J dropped 5 bases, with 14 bases sitting between them. In germline, CDR1 is LNHDA, CDR2 SQIVND (reference sequence). The CDR3 spells CASSIDSRLRNNEQFF. The CDR3 DNA reads TGTGCCAGTAGTATAGATTCAAGGTTGAGGAACAATGAGCAGTTCTTC.

The CDR3 loop reads CASSSGTSEFEQYF. In DNA, the CDR3 is TGCGCCAGCAGCTCCGGGACTAGCGAGTTCGAGCAGTACTTC. The chain uses TRBV5-1 and TRBJ2-7; 10 bases are shared with TRBD2. Germline V CDR1 and CDR2: SGHRS, YFSETQ. This CDR3 contains 14 residues. The trim removed 3 bases at V and 6 bases at J, leaving 6 bases unmatched.

The rearrangement joins TRBV7-3 to TRBJ2-1, with D possibly TRBD2 on 6 matching bases. V dropped 1 base and J dropped 9 bases, with 10 bases sitting between them. Germline V gene sequence: CDR1 SGHTA, CDR2 FQGTGA. This CDR3 region has 13 residues. The CDR3 loop reads CASSLSGGSEQFF. The CDR3 nucleotides read TGTGCCAGCAGCTTAAGTGGGGGGAGTGAGCAGTTCTTC.

This clone is a singleton in its sample. This rearrangement joins TRBV5-6 to TRBJ2-5; D may be TRBD1 (5 bases). Trimming shortened V by 4 bases and J by 2 bases, and 9 bases separated the two germline ends. Germline loops: CDR1 SGHDT, CDR2 YYEEEE. The CDR3 spans 13 residues. The CDR3: CASSPAGQETQYF. The CDR3 DNA is TGTGCCAGCAGCCCCGCAGGGCAAGAGACCCAGTACTTC. Full variable domain (missing parts from reference TRBV5-6 and TRBJ2-5): DAGVTQSPTHLIKTRGQQVTLRCSPKSGHDTVSWYQQALGQGPQFIFQYYEEEERQRGNFPDRFSGHQFPNYSSELNVNALLLGDSALYLCASSPAGQETQYFGPGTRLLVL.

The chain carries TRBV6-5 and TRBJ1-5; no definite D call. V lost 0 bases and J 7 bases, leaving 10 bases between the germline ends. The CDR3 is 14 residues long. From germline, CDR1 is MNHEY and CDR2 SVGAGI. The CDR3 spells CASSYSISGQPQHF. Here the CDR3 DNA reads TGTGCCAGCAGTTACTCGATAAGCGGACAGCCCCAGCATTTT.

The genes are TRBV21-1 and TRBJ2-2; the D call TRBD2 from the table was never checked on the DNA. TRBV21-1 is recorded as a pseudogene. This CDR3 has 21 residues. CDR3 amino acids: CASSKVLSSQLTKSNTGELFF. CDR3 nucleotides: TGTGCCAGCAGCAAAGTCTTGAGTAGCCAGTTAACCAAATCGAACACCGGGGAGCTGTTTTTT.

The chain recombines TRBV2 with TRBJ2-7, with unresolved D. This CDR3 has 14 residues. Germline V gene data show CDR1 as SNHLY and CDR2 as FYNNEI. Trimming stripped 2 bases from V and 3 bases from J, with 11 bases between. The CDR3 DNA is TGTGCCAGCAGTGAATCGCGGTCTGACTACGAGCAGTACTTC. Amino acid sequence: CASSESRSDYEQYF. The full variable domain, rest sourced from reference TRBV2 and TRBJ2-7, is EPEVTQTPSHQVTQMGQEVILRCVPISNHLYFYWYRQILGQKVEFLVSFYNNEISEKSEIFDDQFSVERPDGSNFTLKIRSTKLEDSAMYFCASSESRSDYEQYFGPGTRLTVT.

This chain links TRBV28 with TRBJ1-1, with TRBD1 as a possible D gene (5 bases). The V and J ends lost 2 bases and 4 bases respectively, with 11 bases between them. Germline assignment: CDR1 MDHEN and CDR2 SYDVKM. The CDR3 extends over 14 amino acids. CDR3 coding DNA: TGTGCCAGCAGTTTACCGTCGGGACTCACTGAAGCTTTCTTT. Translation: CASSLPSGLTEAFF.

The J gene is TRBJ2-2, the V gene TRBV19, with D unclear. V lost 5 bases and J lost 8, with 9 bases in between. The CDR3 contains 12 residues. In germline, CDR1 is LNHDA, CDR2 SQIVND (reference sequence). The CDR3: CASSRTSGELFF. CDR3 bases: TGTGCCAGTAGTCGTACTTCAGGGGAGCTGTTTTTT.

V and J are TRBV10-3 and TRBJ1-2, with 8 positions matching TRBD1. The CDR3 consists of 13 residues. After removal of 4 bases from V and 2 bases from J, the junction contained 0 bases not matched to a gene. Germline V gives CDR1 ENHRY, CDR2 SYGVKD. The CDR3 DNA is TGTGCCATCAGTGGGACAGGGAACTATGGCTACACCTTC. Translated, it gives CAISGTGNYGYTF.

V is TRBV5-1 and J is TRBJ2-1; 9 nucleotides agree with TRBD1. The CDR3 sequence is 16 residues long. V dropped 5 bases and J dropped 6; count of bases not matched to a gene: 12. Per the germline V gene, CDR1 is SGHRS and CDR2 is YFSETQ. The CDR3 DNA is TGCGCCAGCAGTAGATCACAGGGGGCCGGACGCAATGAGCAGTTCTTC. It translates to CASSRSQGAGRNEQFF.

This clone was counted a single time. The rearrangement links TRBV18 to TRBJ2-5; D call uncertain. Germline V lookup: CDR1 KGHSH, CDR2 LQKENI. CDR3 length equals 13 residues. V lost 3 bases, J lost 3 bases, and 8 bases lay in between. This CDR3 is CASSPVGKETQYF. The DNA for the CDR3 is TGTGCCAGCTCACCTGTGGGCAAAGAGACCCAGTACTTC.

The chain recombines TRBV2 with TRBJ2-3; 8 nucleotides agree with TRBD2. The CDR3 sequence is 12 residues long. CDR1 and CDR2 (germline): SNHLY, FYNNEI. With V trimmed by 5 bases and J by 10 bases, 5 bases remained unmatched. Here the CDR3 reads CASSYREGAQYF. In DNA, the CDR3 is TGTGCCAGCAGTTATCGGGAGGGTGCGCAGTATTTT.

V gene TRBV5-1 combines with J gene TRBJ2-7, with a possible D match to TRBD1 (6 bases). The CDR3 has 14 amino acids. Trimming stripped 4 bases from V and 6 bases from J, with 17 bases between. CDR1 is SGHRS, CDR2 YFSETQ, per germline. CDR3 coding DNA: TGCGCCAGCAGCCCCTCACAGGGCAGAGGCGAGCAGTACTTC. Protein: CASSPSQGRGEQYF.

V and J are TRBV5-1 and TRBJ1-6, with D possibly matching TRBD1 (6 bases). The CDR3 covers 16 residues. Germline CDR1 and CDR2: SGHRS and YFSETQ. Trimming removed 3 bases from V and 1 base from J, with 11 bases in between. The CDR3 protein is CASSYGQWSYNSPLHF. The CDR3 DNA is TGCGCCAGCAGCTACGGACAGTGGTCCTATAATTCACCCCTCCACTTT.

This chain connects TRBV18 to TRBJ2-1, with 8 bases that match TRBD2. Germline values: CDR1 KGHSH, CDR2 LQKENI. CDR3 size: 15 residues. V lost 6 bases to trimming and J lost 5 bases; unmatched junction nucleotides: 9. CDR3 nucleotide sequence: TGTGCCAGCTCCCTCACTAGCGGCGACGACAATGAGCAGTTCTTC. It yields the protein CASSLTSGDDNEQFF.

The chain links TRBV5-4 to TRBJ2-1; no firm D call. V was pared by 4 bases and J by 0 bases, with 11 bases between. This CDR3 has 15 residues. Germline-derived CDR1 and CDR2 are SGHNT and YYREEE (reference sequence). The CDR3 sequence is CASSLDLNSYNEQFF. The CDR3 bases are TGTGCCAGCAGCCTTGACTTGAACTCCTACAATGAGCAGTTCTTC.

V gene TRBV14 combines with J gene TRBJ2-1; TRBD2 matches at 12 bases. The CDR3 covers 18 residues. The germline CDR1 and CDR2 sequences are SGHDN and FVKESK. V lost 4 bases, J lost 1 base, and 8 bases stayed unmatched. DNA of the CDR3: TGTGCCAGCAGCCCCTGGACTAGCGGGATCGGGTCCTACAATGAGCAGTTCTTC. Amino acid sequence: CASSPWTSGIGSYNEQFF.

The V gene is TRBV7-9, the J gene TRBJ1-1; 8 nucleotides align to TRBD1. This CDR3 contains 17 residues. V gave up 5 bases and J gave up 1 base; unmatched junction bases: 12. CDR1 is SEHNR, CDR2 FQNEAQ, per germline (reference sequence). CDR3 amino acids: CASSTQGVVVGNTEAFF. The DNA of the CDR3 is TGTGCCAGCAGCACACAGGGGGTAGTAGTAGGGAACACTGAAGCTTTCTTT.

This clone was recorded many times. The sample contains more than one DNA sequence encoding this CDR3. The chain employs TRBV5-1 and TRBJ1-4, with 8 bases identical to TRBD1. In germline, CDR1 is SGHRS, CDR2 YFSETQ. The CDR3 sequence is 14 residues long. J was trimmed by 8 bases and V by 0 bases; bases with no gene match: 3. In DNA form, the CDR3 reads TGCGCCAGCAGCTTGGGACAGGGGAAGGAAAAACTGTTTTTT. Protein sequence: CASSLGQGKEKLFF.

This clone showed up just once. This chain connects TRBV6-1 to TRBJ1-6, with D perhaps TRBD1 (5 bases). This CDR3 has 14 amino acids. Germline V lookup: CDR1 MNHNS, CDR2 SASEGT. Trimming shortened V by 2 bases and J by 6 bases, and 8 bases separated the two germline ends. CDR3: CASSERGSNSPLHF. DNA of the CDR3: TGTGCCAGCAGTGAACGGGGGAGTAATTCACCCCTCCACTTT.